This passage covers 5 T cell receptor beta chains from one sample sequenced in a study of cytomegalovirus exposure and HLA in healthy donors. The PCR had 60 Vbeta and 13 Jbeta primers. This table comes from immunoSEQ multiplex PCR, and its TCRdb copy is limited to in-frame clones, with some not included. The profile shows over 100,000 clones, just over 65% of them singletons. The specimen sequenced was PBMCs. The receptors derive from a man aged 18 to 35 in good health and CMV-seronegative.

This clone was observed a few times. The rearrangement uses TRBV10-3 and TRBJ2-3; possibly TRBD1 for D (5 bases). V was shortened by 4 bases and J by 0 bases, with 11 bases between the two germline ends. In germline, CDR1 is ENHRY, CDR2 SYGVKD. The CDR3 is made up of 15 amino acids. The CDR3 loop reads CAISGGWVSTDTQYF. The DNA for the CDR3 is TGTGCCATCAGTGGGGGCTGGGTTAGCACAGATACGCAGTATTTT.

The gene calls are TRBV4-2 and TRBJ2-3; 8 bases are shared with TRBD2. The CDR3 runs 14 residues. Germline V CDR1 and CDR2: LGHNA, YNFKEQ. V gave up 0 bases and J gave up 8 bases; unmatched junction bases: 4. The DNA of the CDR3 is TGTGCCAGCAGCCAAGATCTGGCGGGAGGTACGCAGTATTTT. Amino acid sequence: CASSQDLAGGTQYF.

Comments on this clone: The germline gene is not matched at one end of the junction; a read error may be the cause. The J gene is TRBJ2-1, the V gene TRBV5-1, with 9 bases identical to TRBD1. The CDR3 is made up of 17 amino acids. Germline loops: CDR1 SGHRS, CDR2 YFSETQ. For the CDR3, the DNA is TGCGCCAGCATGGGACAGGGTGCTAAGAGCTCCTACAATGGGCAGTTCTTC. Amino acids: CASMGQGAKSSYNGQFF.

This clone was recorded a few times. J is TRBJ1-2 and V is TRBV28, with 9 nucleotides matching TRBD1. Germline V CDR1 and CDR2: MDHEN, SYDVKM. This CDR3 spans 14 amino acids. V trimming: 6 bases; J trimming: 7 bases; junction bases outside the gene matches: 9. This CDR3 is CASSRQGEEFGYTF. The CDR3 DNA is TGTGCCAGCAGCCGACAGGGGGAAGAATTTGGCTACACCTTC.

The genes are TRBV6-4 and TRBJ2-1, with D possibly matching TRBD1 (6 bases). Germline V gives CDR1 MRHNA, CDR2 SNTAGT. This CDR3 comprises 15 residues. With 6 bases removed from V and 6 bases from J, the gap between germline ends came to 18 bases. In DNA form, the CDR3 reads TGTGCCAGCAGGCCAACCCCGGACAGTCCCAATGAGCAGTTCTTC. Amino acids: CASRPTPDSPNEQFF.